This is a list of T cell receptor beta chains from one sample in a study of blood T cell repertoires in COVID-19. The repertoire was sequenced with immunoSEQ multiplex PCR; TCRdb's copy has only in-frame clones and lacks some. The sample lists approximately 210,000 clones, approximately 90% seen once, with approximately 2% in the top ten. The sequenced sample was peripheral blood. The receptors stem from a man aged 25-40 years who had recovered from COVID-19. The CDR3 runs from the conserved cysteine through the conserved F or W. A D gene is named only where the DNA matches it firmly. Some rows mark clone size as missing; the rest say once, few, many or name a class of expanded clone.

v_call: TRBV5-1
j_call: TRBJ2-7
clone_size: -
d_call: TRBD2
cdr3_aa: CASLGGGAGGGYEQYF
cdr3_nt: TGCGCCAGCCTCGGGGGCGGAGCGGGGGGGGGCTACGAGCAGTACTTC

v_call: TRBV11-2
j_call: TRBJ2-5
clone_size: -
d_call: TRBD1
cdr3_aa: CASSQGQGIQETQYF
cdr3_nt: TGTGCCAGCAGCCAGGGACAGGGCATTCAAGAGACCCAGTACTTC

v_call: TRBV5-1
j_call: TRBJ2-7
clone_size: -
d_call: TRBD1
cdr3_aa: CASSFAGTGLYEQYF
cdr3_nt: TGCGCCAGCAGCTTCGCCGGGACAGGGCTCTACGAGCAGTACTTC

v_call: TRBV6-1
j_call: TRBJ1-1
clone_size: -
d_call: -
cdr3_aa: CASSEITEAFF
cdr3_nt: TGTGCCAGCAGTGAAATAACTGAAGCTTTCTTT

v_call: TRBV19
j_call: TRBJ1-5
clone_size: -
d_call: TRBD1
cdr3_aa: CASSIGTGGEARQPQHF
cdr3_nt: TGTGCCAGTAGTATAGGGACAGGGGGCGAGGCGCGGCAGCCCCAGCATTTT

v_call: TRBV15
j_call: TRBJ2-5
clone_size: -
d_call: TRBD1
cdr3_aa: CATSKTGGYETQYF
cdr3_nt: TGTGCCACCAGCAAGACAGGGGGCTATGAGACCCAGTACTTC

v_call: TRBV6-4
j_call: TRBJ1-5
clone_size: -
d_call: TRBD1
cdr3_aa: CASSDPPGQVHQPQHF
cdr3_nt: TGTGCCAGCAGTGACCCGCCGGGACAGGTTCATCAGCCCCAGCATTTT

v_call: TRBV3-1/TRBV3-2
j_call: TRBJ2-6
clone_size: -
d_call: -
cdr3_aa: CASSRLASPLSGANVLTF
cdr3_nt: TGTGCCAGCAGCCGGTTAGCATCCCCACTCTCTGGGGCCAACGTCCTGACTTTC

v_call: TRBV19
j_call: TRBJ1-4
clone_size: -
d_call: -
cdr3_aa: CASSFKGATNEKLFF
cdr3_nt: TGTGCCAGTAGTTTTAAGGGAGCAACTAATGAAAAACTGTTTTTT

v_call: TRBV11-2
j_call: TRBJ2-7
clone_size: -
d_call: TRBD1
cdr3_aa: CASSRIRQGAAFGYEQYF
cdr3_nt: TGTGCCAGCAGCCGCATCCGACAGGGGGCTGCGTTTGGATACGAGCAGTACTTC

v_call: TRBV5-1
j_call: TRBJ2-5
clone_size: -
d_call: -
cdr3_aa: CASRQPGETQYF
cdr3_nt: TGCGCCAGCAGGCAGCCGGGGGAGACCCAGTACTTC

v_call: TRBV12-3/TRBV12-4
j_call: TRBJ1-2
clone_size: -
d_call: TRBD1
cdr3_aa: CASSPGGVYGYTF
cdr3_nt: TGTGCCAGCAGTCCAGGGGGCGTCTATGGCTACACCTTC

v_call: TRBV10-3
j_call: TRBJ1-1
clone_size: -
d_call: -
cdr3_aa: CAISGGVDTEAFF
cdr3_nt: TGTGCCATCAGCGGGGGGGTAGACACTGAAGCTTTCTTT

v_call: TRBV7-9
j_call: TRBJ1-4
clone_size: -
d_call: -
cdr3_aa: CASSPRAVTNEKLFF
cdr3_nt: TGTGCCAGCAGCCCCCGCGCTGTAACTAATGAAAAACTGTTTTTT

v_call: TRBV6-6
j_call: TRBJ2-5
clone_size: -
d_call: TRBD2
cdr3_aa: CASSRDYSETQYF
cdr3_nt: TGTGCCAGCAGTAGGGACTATTCGGAGACCCAGTACTTC

v_call: TRBV9
j_call: TRBJ2-7
clone_size: -
d_call: -
cdr3_aa: CASGPAGAGYEQYF
cdr3_nt: TGTGCCAGCGGCCCCGCGGGGGCGGGGTACGAGCAGTACTTC

v_call: TRBV19
j_call: TRBJ1-1
clone_size: -
d_call: TRBD1
cdr3_aa: CASSMDRARTEAFF
cdr3_nt: TGTGCCAGTAGTATGGACAGGGCGCGGACTGAAGCTTTCTTT

v_call: TRBV12-3/TRBV12-4
j_call: TRBJ1-5
clone_size: -
d_call: -
cdr3_aa: CASSGGGQQPQHF
cdr3_nt: TGTGCCAGCAGTGGTGGGGGCCAACAGCCCCAGCATTTT

v_call: TRBV21-1
j_call: TRBJ1-6
clone_size: -
d_call: -
cdr3_aa: CASSKETGSSYNSPLHF
cdr3_nt: TGTGCCAGCAGCAAAGAGACGGGGAGCTCCTATAATTCACCCCTCCACTTT

v_call: TRBV10-3
j_call: TRBJ1-1
clone_size: once
d_call: TRBD1
cdr3_aa: CAIADRDNTEAFF
cdr3_nt: TGTGCCATCGCAGACAGGGATAACACTGAAGCTTTCTTT

v_call: TRBV9
j_call: TRBJ2-2
clone_size: -
d_call: TRBD1
cdr3_aa: CASSVLGQGQAGELFF
cdr3_nt: TGTGCCAGCAGCGTCCTTGGACAGGGTCAGGCCGGGGAGCTGTTTTTT

v_call: TRBV6-5
j_call: TRBJ1-3
clone_size: -
d_call: -
cdr3_aa: CASSYGQFSGNTIYF
cdr3_nt: TGTGCCAGCAGTTACGGACAATTCTCTGGAAACACCATATATTTT

v_call: TRBV6-4
j_call: TRBJ2-1
clone_size: -
d_call: TRBD2
cdr3_aa: CASSDSLAGEYNEQFF
cdr3_nt: TGTGCCAGCAGTGACTCTCTAGCGGGGGAGTACAATGAGCAGTTCTTC

v_call: TRBV5-4
j_call: TRBJ2-7
clone_size: -
d_call: -
cdr3_aa: CASSKGTLYEQYF
cdr3_nt: TGTGCCAGCAGCAAAGGGACACTCTACGAGCAGTACTTC

v_call: TRBV9
j_call: TRBJ2-5
clone_size: -
d_call: TRBD2
cdr3_aa: CASSAGLAGSPGEETQYF
cdr3_nt: TGTGCCAGCAGCGCCGGACTAGCGGGGTCTCCAGGGGAAGAGACCCAGTACTTC

v_call: TRBV7-2
j_call: TRBJ1-2
clone_size: -
d_call: TRBD1
cdr3_aa: CASSLQGQDYGYTF
cdr3_nt: TGTGCCAGCAGCTTACAGGGACAGGACTATGGCTACACCTTC

v_call: TRBV19
j_call: TRBJ2-5
clone_size: -
d_call: -
cdr3_aa: CASSSGQSLSWETQYF
cdr3_nt: TGTGCCAGTAGTTCTGGACAGTCTCTATCGTGGGAGACCCAGTACTTC

v_call: TRBV4-3
j_call: TRBJ2-7
clone_size: -
d_call: TRBD1
cdr3_aa: CASSQDRQGQYEQYF
cdr3_nt: TGCGCCAGCAGCCAAGATAGACAGGGGCAGTACGAGCAGTACTTC

v_call: TRBV27
j_call: TRBJ1-2
clone_size: -
d_call: -
cdr3_aa: CASSSRDGYTF
cdr3_nt: TGTGCCAGCAGTTCCCGAGATGGCTACACCTTC

v_call: TRBV5-1
j_call: TRBJ2-1
clone_size: -
d_call: TRBD2
cdr3_aa: CASSLVMTSGGYNEQFF
cdr3_nt: TGCGCCAGCAGCTTGGTAATGACTAGCGGGGGGTACAATGAGCAGTTCTTC

v_call: TRBV4-2
j_call: TRBJ1-1
clone_size: -
d_call: -
cdr3_aa: CASTPGSRNTEAFF
cdr3_nt: TGTGCCAGCACCCCGGGAAGCAGAAACACTGAAGCTTTCTTT

v_call: TRBV12-3/TRBV12-4
j_call: TRBJ2-7
clone_size: -
d_call: -
cdr3_aa: CASSLEGFYEQYF
cdr3_nt: TGTGCCAGCAGTTTAGAGGGGTTCTACGAGCAGTACTTC

v_call: TRBV7-2
j_call: TRBJ2-7
clone_size: -
d_call: -
cdr3_aa: CASSFDRFAYEQYF
cdr3_nt: TGTGCCAGCAGCTTTGACAGGTTTGCCTACGAGCAGTACTTC

v_call: TRBV6-9
j_call: TRBJ1-5
clone_size: -
d_call: -
cdr3_aa: CASGPFRGNQPQHF
cdr3_nt: TGTGCCAGCGGGCCGTTTCGGGGGAATCAGCCCCAGCATTTT

v_call: TRBV6-5
j_call: TRBJ1-2
clone_size: -
d_call: -
cdr3_aa: CASKFRRPGGYTF
cdr3_nt: TGTGCCAGCAAGTTTCGCCGTCCGGGGGGCTACACCTTC

v_call: TRBV12-5
j_call: TRBJ2-1
clone_size: -
d_call: TRBD2
cdr3_aa: CASGLWLTSGGDEQFF
cdr3_nt: TGTGCTAGTGGTTTGTGGCTGACTAGCGGCGGGGATGAGCAGTTCTTC

v_call: TRBV7-8
j_call: TRBJ1-3
clone_size: -
d_call: TRBD1
cdr3_aa: CASSSTGTGNTIYF
cdr3_nt: TGTGCCAGCAGCTCGACAGGGACTGGAAACACCATATATTTT

v_call: TRBV19
j_call: TRBJ2-3
clone_size: -
d_call: -
cdr3_aa: CASSNQGGSFDTQYF
cdr3_nt: TGTGCCAGTAGTAACCAGGGCGGATCTTTCGATACGCAGTATTTT

v_call: TRBV9
j_call: TRBJ2-7
clone_size: -
d_call: TRBD1
cdr3_aa: CASSASGTGGYEQYF
cdr3_nt: TGTGCCAGCAGCGCCTCCGGGACAGGGGGATACGAGCAGTACTTC

v_call: TRBV10-2
j_call: TRBJ1-1
clone_size: -
d_call: -
cdr3_aa: CATTPDWGGNTEAFF
cdr3_nt: TGCGCCACCACTCCTGACTGGGGGGGGAACACTGAAGCTTTCTTT

v_call: TRBV4-1
j_call: TRBJ1-2
clone_size: -
d_call: TRBD1
cdr3_aa: CASSHGQGYGYTF
cdr3_nt: TGCGCCAGCAGCCACGGACAGGGCTATGGCTACACCTTC

v_call: TRBV11-3
j_call: TRBJ1-2
clone_size: -
d_call: TRBD1
cdr3_aa: CASSRGTGQSPIF
cdr3_nt: TGTGCCAGCAGCCGCGGGACAGGGCAGAGTCCCATCTTC

v_call: TRBV4-2
j_call: TRBJ1-3
clone_size: once
d_call: -
cdr3_aa: CASSQEEVGGSGNTIYF
cdr3_nt: TGTGCCAGCAGCCAAGAAGAGGTGGGGGGCTCTGGAAACACCATATATTTT

v_call: TRBV18
j_call: TRBJ2-7
clone_size: once
d_call: -
cdr3_aa: CASSRQTYEQYF
cdr3_nt: TGTGCCAGCTCCCGTCAGACCTACGAGCAGTACTTC

v_call: TRBV2
j_call: TRBJ2-7
clone_size: -
d_call: TRBD2
cdr3_aa: CASKPGLDTTRQYF
cdr3_nt: TGTGCCAGCAAGCCGGGACTAGACACTACGAGGCAGTACTTC

v_call: TRBV30
j_call: TRBJ1-4
clone_size: few
d_call: -
cdr3_aa: CAWSLTGNREKLFF
cdr3_nt: TGTGCCTGGAGTCTTACAGGGAACAGGGAAAAACTGTTTTTT

v_call: TRBV6-5
j_call: TRBJ1-6
clone_size: -
d_call: -
cdr3_aa: CASRTALQVHSPLHF
cdr3_nt: TGTGCCAGCAGAACAGCCTTACAAGTTCATTCACCCCTCCACTTT

v_call: TRBV19
j_call: TRBJ1-5
clone_size: -
d_call: TRBD1
cdr3_aa: CASSILLGGGFGNQPQHF
cdr3_nt: TGTGCCAGTAGTATACTCCTTGGAGGGGGCTTTGGCAATCAGCCCCAGCATTTT

v_call: TRBV19
j_call: TRBJ1-1
clone_size: -
d_call: -
cdr3_aa: CASSIEGTSGSGAFF
cdr3_nt: TGTGCCAGTAGTATAGAAGGTACTTCAGGGTCCGGAGCTTTCTTT

v_call: TRBV3-1/TRBV3-2
j_call: TRBJ1-6
clone_size: -
d_call: TRBD1
cdr3_aa: CASSQTGTGFSPLHF
cdr3_nt: TGTGCCAGCAGCCAAACCGGGACAGGGTTTTCACCCCTCCACTTT

v_call: TRBV7-2
j_call: TRBJ1-4
clone_size: once
d_call: TRBD1
cdr3_aa: CASSLDRFREKLFF
cdr3_nt: TGTGCCAGCAGCTTGGACAGGTTTAGGGAAAAACTGTTTTTT

v_call: TRBV6-5
j_call: TRBJ2-2
clone_size: -
d_call: -
cdr3_aa: CASSYDSDLNTGELFF
cdr3_nt: TGTGCCAGCAGTTACGATTCAGATCTGAACACCGGGGAGCTGTTTTTT

v_call: TRBV7-2
j_call: TRBJ1-5
clone_size: -
d_call: -
cdr3_aa: CASSLGRQSNQPQHF
cdr3_nt: TGTGCCAGCAGCTTAGGGCGGCAGAGCAATCAGCCCCAGCATTTT

v_call: TRBV11-2
j_call: TRBJ1-1
clone_size: -
d_call: -
cdr3_aa: CASSFGSANTEAFF
cdr3_nt: TGTGCCAGCAGCTTTGGCAGCGCGAACACTGAAGCTTTCTTT